The 9 T cell receptor beta chains reported below all come from one sample, sequenced in a study of metastatic and nonmetastatic thyroid tumors. TCRdb called clones again from the PCR reads with MiXCR. This sample has 45,000 to 55,000 clones, with roughly a quarter found just once. There were no patients who had received any treatment before thyroid surgery. Material for sequencing was blood. The receptors shown here come from a male donor with papillary thyroid cancer or a benign thyroid nodule (not recorded which). Some clones in this sample may be carry-over from other donors' samples.

The chain links TRBV6-2 or TRBV6-3 to TRBJ1-5; TRBD1 matches 7 bases. Germline V gene sequence: CDR1 MNHEY, CDR2 SVGEGT. The CDR3 totals 16 residues. The trim removed 6 bases at V and 7 bases at J, leaving 15 bases unmatched. This CDR3 is CASSNFDRATIQPQHF. CDR3 in DNA: TGTGCCAGCAGCAACTTCGACAGGGCCACAATCCAGCCCCAGCATTTT.

This clone is deemed medium-sized. The rearrangement joins TRBV6-1 to TRBJ2-1, with D maybe TRBD2 (6 bases). Trimming left V 4 bases short and J 9 bases short, with 10 bases between. The germline CDR1 and CDR2 sequences are MNHNS and SASEGT. The CDR3 is 12 amino acids. CDR3 in DNA: TGTGCCAGCAGTGCACGGGGAGGTGAGCAGTTCTTC. Its protein product is CASSARGGEQFF.

The chain recombines TRBV10-3 with TRBJ2-7; D not certain. The CDR3 totals 14 residues. Germline V gene lookup returns CDR1 ENHRY and CDR2 SYGVKD. V lost 10 bases and J 3 bases, leaving 19 bases between the germline ends. The CDR3 DNA reads as TGTGCCACAAGTGAGTCGGGTAAGGGCTACGAGCAGTACTTC. Its translation is CATSESGKGYEQYF.

The table lists this clone with a few counts. The chain has TRBV28 and TRBJ1-4; D remains ambiguous. From germline, CDR1 is MDHEN and CDR2 SYDVKM. This CDR3 spans 16 amino acids. V was clipped by 0 bases and J by 4 bases, with 12 bases between them. The DNA of the CDR3 is TGTGCCAGCAGTTTATGGAGGGCCGGAGGTAATGAAAAACTGTTTTTT. This gives the protein CASSLWRAGGNEKLFF.

There are many counts of this clone. The chain has TRBV18 and TRBJ2-5; D may be TRBD1 or TRBD2 (5 bases each). Trimming stripped 4 bases from V and 4 bases from J, with 16 bases between. The CDR3 is made up of 15 amino acids. Germline lookup yields CDR1 KGHSH and CDR2 LQKENI. The CDR3 here is CASSLRGIKTETQYF. CDR3 nucleotide sequence: TGTGCCAGCTCACTACGGGGCATTAAGACAGAGACCCAGTACTTC.

This clone was counted at least ten times. The chain uses TRBV12-3 or TRBV12-4 and TRBJ1-6; a possible D gene is TRBD1 (6 bases). CDR3 length equals 18 residues. The V gene lost 2 bases and the J gene lost 5 bases, with 19 bases spanning the gap. CDR3 residues: CASSLRGGGAGNNSPLHF. The CDR3 nucleotides read TGTGCCAGCAGTTTACGGGGGGGGGGCGCGGGGAATAATTCACCCCTCCACTTT.

This clone was seen at least ten times. Other DNA sequences in the same sample also yield this CDR3. The chain combines TRBV14 with TRBJ2-3; tentatively, D is TRBD1 or TRBD2 (5 bases each). The CDR3 consists of 18 residues. V dropped 4 bases and J dropped 0 bases, with 20 bases sitting between them. CDR1 and CDR2 from the germline V gene are SGHDN and FVKESK. The CDR3 reads CASSLVISGTMSTDTQYF. DNA of the CDR3: TGTGCCAGCAGCCTAGTAATTAGTGGGACCATGAGCACAGATACGCAGTATTTT.

The sample holds a few counts of this clone. The chain employs TRBV6-1 and TRBJ1-3; no clear D gene. There are 16 residues in the CDR3. CDR1 is MNHNS, CDR2 SASEGT, per germline. Between the trimmed V and J ends, which lost 6 bases and 3 bases, there was a span of 18 bases. CDR3 in DNA: TGTGCCAGCAGCGCCCTTACAGTGACGGTTGGAAACACCATATATTTT. The encoded protein is CASSALTVTVGNTIYF.

The chain joins TRBV6-1 to TRBJ2-7, with a tentative D call TRBD1 (6 bases). The length of the CDR3 is 13 residues. Trimming pared 6 bases from V and 6 bases from J, leaving 15 bases between. CDR1 is MNHNS and CDR2 is SASEGT in the germline V gene. The CDR3 nucleotides are TGTGCCAGCAGCTTTCAACAGGGCCTCGAGCAGTACTTC. It translates to CASSFQQGLEQYF.